This T cell receptor beta chain was retrieved from a study of CD8 T cells in ankylosing spondylitis. Study results and caveats: CD8+ disease-linked clones were present at relatively low frequencies in blood.

A quantitative 5'-RACE method, one with molecular barcodes, was used to make TCR beta libraries. TCRdb used MiXCR to reprocess the 5' RACE reads, holding one entry per CDR3 protein. The table lists roughly 120,000 distinct CDR3 sequences, roughly 7.3% of them singletons. The table lists this clonotype with many counts. Antigen specificity is unknown. Sequencing input: blood, either unsorted or a sorted T cell fraction (not recorded which). This receptor was obtained from a male donor with ankylosing spondylitis or in good health (not recorded which).

The CDR3 nucleotides are TGTGCCTGGAGTTTGGGCACCATCTCGACAGGGTCGTTTACGTACTTC. Its translation is CAWSLGTISTGSFTYF. This chain uses TRBV30 with TRBJ2-7; TRBD1 matches at 7 bases. V gave up 2 bases and J gave up 12 bases; unmatched junction bases: 22. This CDR3 is built from 16 residues. Looked up from germline, CDR1 is GTSNPN and CDR2 is SVGIG (reference sequence).